Sequencing of this T cell receptor (beta chain) was carried out in a study of early T cells in non-severe SARS-CoV-2 infection. MiXCR, applied by TCRdb to the 5' RACE reads, yields one record per CDR3 protein. In the table there are approximately 70,000 distinct CDR3 sequences, 9.5% to 12% of which are singletons. The CDR3 runs to 13 residues. V was pared by 7 bases and J by 5 bases, with 14 bases between. In germline, CDR1 is MNHEY, CDR2 SMNVEV (reference sequence). This clonotype showed up just a few times. The J gene is TRBJ2-5, the V gene TRBV27; tentatively, D is TRBD1 or TRBD2 (5 bases each). Sequenced material: whole blood, taken at baseline. The TCR comes from an adult who was a healthcare worker with PCR-confirmed SARS-CoV-2 infection or an uninfected control (not recorded which). The CDR3 DNA follows: TGTGCCAGCACTTCACGGGGCCGCGAGACCCAGTACTTC. Amino acid sequence: CASTSRGRETQYF.